Below, one T cell receptor (beta chain) is given with its context. Its specificity is unknown. The data were taken from a study of T cell responses to AZD1222 COVID-19 vaccine. General study findings and limits: Of the AZD1222 recipients, only five or six were seropositive at baseline. In all cases, repertoires were sampled only after the peak T cell response.

This CDR3 has 12 residues. The germline CDR1 and CDR2 sequences are DFQATT and SNEGSKA (reference sequence). V lost 3 bases and J lost 8; bases outside the gene matches: 6. The assay was immunoSEQ multiplex PCR, and TCRdb's table has in-frame clones only and misses some. The table shows some 190,000 clones, with roughly nine tenths occurring only once. The source was peripheral blood, collected 28 days after the second AZD1222 dose. The chain uses TRBV20-1 and TRBJ1-2, with 7 bases matching TRBD1. The TCR originated in an adult who received the AZD1222 COVID-19 vaccine. The CDR3 loop is CSASNSGGGYTF. Written as DNA, the CDR3 is TGCAGTGCTAGTAATTCAGGGGGAGGCTACACCTTC.